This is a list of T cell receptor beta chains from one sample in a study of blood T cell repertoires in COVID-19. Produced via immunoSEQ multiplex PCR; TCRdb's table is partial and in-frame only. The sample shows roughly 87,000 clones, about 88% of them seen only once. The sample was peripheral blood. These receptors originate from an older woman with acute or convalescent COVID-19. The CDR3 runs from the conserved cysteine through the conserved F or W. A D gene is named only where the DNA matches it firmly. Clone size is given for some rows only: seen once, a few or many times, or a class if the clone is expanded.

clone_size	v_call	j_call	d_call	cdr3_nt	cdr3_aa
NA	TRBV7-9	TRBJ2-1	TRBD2	TGTGCCAGCAGCCCGGAAGCGGGGGGGCCCCCTTCCGAGCAGTTCTTC	CASSPEAGGPPSEQFF
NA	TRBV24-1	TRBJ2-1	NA	TGTGCCACCAGTGATTTCCCTTCCTACAATGAGCAGTTCTTC	CATSDFPSYNEQFF
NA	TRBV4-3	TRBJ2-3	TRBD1	TGCGCCAGCAGCCAAGTGGCCCGGGGACAGGGGGTTGCAGATACGCAGTATTTT	CASSQVARGQGVADTQYF
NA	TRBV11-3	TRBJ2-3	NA	TGTGCCAGCAGGAGGACAGACACAGATACGCAGTATTTT	CASRRTDTDTQYF
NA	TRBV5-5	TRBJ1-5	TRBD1	TGTGCCAGCAGCTTGTCCCCCCCCACAGGGGTGTATAGCAATCAGCCCCAGCATTTT	CASSLSPPTGVYSNQPQHF
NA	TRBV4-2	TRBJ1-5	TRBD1	TGTGCCAGCAGCCAAGCCGGACAGGGAGAACAGCCCCAGCATTTT	CASSQAGQGEQPQHF
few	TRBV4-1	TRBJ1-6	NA	TGCGCCAGCAGCCATGGGGGCAATCTCGGTTCACCCCTCCACTTT	CASSHGGNLGSPLHF
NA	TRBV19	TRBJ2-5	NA	TGTGCCAGTAGTATTGGACAGAAAGAGACCCAGTACTTC	CASSIGQKETQYF
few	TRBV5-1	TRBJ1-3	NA	TGCGCCAGCAGCCGGGAGCGCTCTGGAAACACCATATATTTT	CASSRERSGNTIYF
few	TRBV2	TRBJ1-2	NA	TGTGCCAGCAGTCAAAACACGGGTGGTGGCTACACCTTC	CASSQNTGGGYTF
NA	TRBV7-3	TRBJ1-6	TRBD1	TGTGCCAGCAGCTTAGACAGGGGAGCTAATTCACCCCTCCACTTT	CASSLDRGANSPLHF
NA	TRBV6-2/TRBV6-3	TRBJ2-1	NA	TGTGCCAGCAGTGGGTCTGGGCCCCACAATGAGCAGTTCTTC	CASSGSGPHNEQFF
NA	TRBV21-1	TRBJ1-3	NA	TGTGCCAGCAGCAAAGAGGAGGCTGTCTCTGGAAACACCATATATTTT	CASSKEEAVSGNTIYF
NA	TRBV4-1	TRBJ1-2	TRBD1	TGCGCCAGCAGCCAAGGCCAGGGGGCACAATATGGCTACACCTTC	CASSQGQGAQYGYTF
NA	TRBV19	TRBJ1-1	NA	TGTGCCAGTAGTTTAGCGACAGCGAACACTGAAGCTTTCTTT	CASSLATANTEAFF
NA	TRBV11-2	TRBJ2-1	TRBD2	TGTGCCAGCAGCACTGGGGGACTAGCGGGGGTCAGGGATGAGCAGTTCTTC	CASSTGGLAGVRDEQFF
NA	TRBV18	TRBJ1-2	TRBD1	TGTGCCAGCTCACCAAGAGAAGGGGGCGTGCATGGCTACACCTTC	CASSPREGGVHGYTF
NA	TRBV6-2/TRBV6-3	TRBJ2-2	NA	TGTGCCAGCAGTTACTCGGGGGCGGCGGACACCGGGGAGCTGTTTTTT	CASSYSGAADTGELFF
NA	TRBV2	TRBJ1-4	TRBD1	TGTGCCAGCAGGACAGGGGTGGATGAAAAACTGTTTTTT	CASRTGVDEKLFF
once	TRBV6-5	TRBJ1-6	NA	TGTGCCAGCAGAGTCGGGGATTCACCCCTCCACTTT	CASRVGDSPLHF
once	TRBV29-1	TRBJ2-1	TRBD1	TGCAGCGTTGTAGCACAGGGGACCTACAATGAGCAGTTCTTC	CSVVAQGTYNEQFF
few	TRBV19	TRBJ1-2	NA	TGTGCCAGTAGTATGTCCGGGGGGACACCCGGCATCCGCTACACCTTC	CASSMSGGTPGIRYTF
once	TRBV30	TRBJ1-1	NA	TGTGCCTGGATTGGCAGGGGAAAATACACTGAAGCTTTCTTT	CAWIGRGKYTEAFF
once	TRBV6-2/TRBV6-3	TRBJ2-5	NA	TGTGCCAGCAGCCCTCTGGGGAGAATATACGGAGAGACCCAGTACTTC	CASSPLGRIYGETQYF
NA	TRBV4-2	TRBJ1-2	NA	TGTGCCAGTACAGGGCACGGGTATGGCTACACCTTC	CASTGHGYGYTF
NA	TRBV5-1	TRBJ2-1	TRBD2	TGCGCCAGCAGCTTGGGGCTAGCGGGACAGTGGGAGCAGTTCTTC	CASSLGLAGQWEQFF
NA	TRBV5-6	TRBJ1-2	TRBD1	TGTGCCAGCAGCATCGGACAGGGCGGCGTCTATGGCTACACCTTC	CASSIGQGGVYGYTF
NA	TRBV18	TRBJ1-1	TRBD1	TGTGCCAGCTCACCACGGACAGGGGTTGGCACTGAAGCTTTCTTT	CASSPRTGVGTEAFF
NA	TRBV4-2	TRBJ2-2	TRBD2	TGTGCCAGCAGCCAAGGGACGGGACTAGCGTCTCCCGGGGAGCTGTTTTTT	CASSQGTGLASPGELFF
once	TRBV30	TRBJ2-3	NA	TGTGCCTGGAGGGGCAACACAGATACGCAGTATTTT	CAWRGNTDTQYF
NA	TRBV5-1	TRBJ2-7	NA	TGCGCCAGCAGCGAAGGGACAACCTACGAGCAGTACTTC	CASSEGTTYEQYF
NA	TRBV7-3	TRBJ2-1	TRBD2	TGTGCCAGCAGCTTATCCTCTAGCGGGAATGAGCAGTTCTTC	CASSLSSSGNEQFF
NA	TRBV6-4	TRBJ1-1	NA	TGTGCCAGCAGACCAGACAGGCAGAACACTGAAGCTTTCTTT	CASRPDRQNTEAFF
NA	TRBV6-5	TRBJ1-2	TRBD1	TGTGCCAGCAGTTTTGGACAGGGAAAATATGGCTACACCTTC	CASSFGQGKYGYTF
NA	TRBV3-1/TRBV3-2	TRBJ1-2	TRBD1	TGTGCCAGCAGCCAAGACGGACAGGGGGGGTATGGCTACACCTTC	CASSQDGQGGYGYTF
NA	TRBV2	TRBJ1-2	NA	TGTGCCAGCAGTGAAGCAGGACTGAATGGCTACACCTTC	CASSEAGLNGYTF
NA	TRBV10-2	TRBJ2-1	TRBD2	TGCGCCAGCAGTGAGGCGGGGGTTCTATTTTTCGATGAGCAGTTCTTC	CASSEAGVLFFDEQFF
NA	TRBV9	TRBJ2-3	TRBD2	TGTGCCAGCAGCGGTCGGCTGGCGGGGGGTATAACAGATACGCAGTATTTT	CASSGRLAGGITDTQYF
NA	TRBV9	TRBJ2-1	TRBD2	TGTGCCAGCAGCGTAGAGCTAGCGGGGTTCAATGAGCAGTTCTTC	CASSVELAGFNEQFF
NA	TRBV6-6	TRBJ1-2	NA	TGTGCCAGCATCCAAGACTCCTCGGGGGGGAACTATGGCTACACCTTC	CASIQDSSGGNYGYTF
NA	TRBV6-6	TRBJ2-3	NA	TGTGCCAGCAGTTCTAGCTGGGATACGCAGTATTTT	CASSSSWDTQYF
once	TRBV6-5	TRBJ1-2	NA	TGTGCCAGCGGCGGACCGGCTCAGGGTGGCTACACCTTC	CASGGPAQGGYTF
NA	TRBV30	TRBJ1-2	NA	TGTGCCTGGAGTCTGGGGGGGGAAGGCTATGGCTACACCTTC	CAWSLGGEGYGYTF
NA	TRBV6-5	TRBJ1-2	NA	TGTGCCAGCAGTTACACGAGCCCTAACTATGGCTACACCTTC	CASSYTSPNYGYTF
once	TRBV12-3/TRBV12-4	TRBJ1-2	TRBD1	TGTGCCAGCAGTGGGACAGGGGTAGGTGGCTACACCTTC	CASSGTGVGGYTF
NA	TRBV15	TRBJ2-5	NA	TGTGCCACCAGCAGAGGGACAGCTCAAGAGACCCAGTACTTC	CATSRGTAQETQYF
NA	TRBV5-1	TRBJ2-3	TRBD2	TGCGCCAGCAGCTTGGCTCTAGCGGGCACAGATACGCAGTATTTT	CASSLALAGTDTQYF
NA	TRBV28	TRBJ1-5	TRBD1	TGTGCCAGCAGTTTCCTAAACAGGGGATATAGCAATCAGCCCCAGCATTTT	CASSFLNRGYSNQPQHF
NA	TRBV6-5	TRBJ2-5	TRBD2	TGTGCCAGCAAGGATAGCGGGGGGCAACAAGAGACCCAGTACTTC	CASKDSGGQQETQYF
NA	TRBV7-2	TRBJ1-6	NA	TGTGCCAGCAGCTTAGCTGCCCTGAGCTCCTATAATTCACCCCTCCACTTT	CASSLAALSSYNSPLHF
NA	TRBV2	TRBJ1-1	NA	TGTGCCAGCAATTTCCGAAGACAGAACACTGAAGCTTTCTTT	CASNFRRQNTEAFF
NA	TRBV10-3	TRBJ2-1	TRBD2	TGTGCCATGAGCGGGGGGCCGAACAATGAGCAGTTCTTC	CAMSGGPNNEQFF
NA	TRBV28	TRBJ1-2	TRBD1	TGTGCCAGCACCGGGACAGGGTATGGCTACACCTTC	CASTGTGYGYTF
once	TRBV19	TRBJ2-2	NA	TGTGCCAGCCAATCCCCGTACAGGGAAAGGCCCACCGGGGAGCTGTTTTTT	CASQSPYRERPTGELFF
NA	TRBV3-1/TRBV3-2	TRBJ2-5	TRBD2	TGTGCCAGCAGCCAAGGAACTAGCGGGGGGGCCGAGACACAAGAGACCCAGTACTTC	CASSQGTSGGAETQETQYF
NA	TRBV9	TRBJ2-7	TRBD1	TGTGCCAGCAGCGTTTCGGGACAGGGCTACGAGCAGTACTTC	CASSVSGQGYEQYF